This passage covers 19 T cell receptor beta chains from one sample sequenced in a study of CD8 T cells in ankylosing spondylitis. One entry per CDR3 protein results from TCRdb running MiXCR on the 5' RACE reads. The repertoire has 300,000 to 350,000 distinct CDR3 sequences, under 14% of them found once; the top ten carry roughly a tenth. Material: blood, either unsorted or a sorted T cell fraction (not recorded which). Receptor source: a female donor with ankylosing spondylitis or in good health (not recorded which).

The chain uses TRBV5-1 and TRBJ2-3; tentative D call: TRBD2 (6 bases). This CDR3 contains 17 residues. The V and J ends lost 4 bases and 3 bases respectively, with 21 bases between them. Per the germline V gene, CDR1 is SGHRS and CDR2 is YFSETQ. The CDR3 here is CASSPGGLLRGTDTQYF. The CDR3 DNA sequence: TGCGCCAGCAGCCCCGGGGGACTCCTTAGGGGAACAGATACGCAGTATTTT.

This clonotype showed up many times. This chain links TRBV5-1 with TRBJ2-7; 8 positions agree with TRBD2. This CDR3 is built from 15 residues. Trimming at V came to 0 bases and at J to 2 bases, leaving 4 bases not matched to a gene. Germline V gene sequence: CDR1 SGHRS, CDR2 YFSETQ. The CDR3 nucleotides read TGCGCCAGCAGCTTGGGAGCGGGGGTCCCCTACGAGCAGTACTTC. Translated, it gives CASSLGAGVPYEQYF.

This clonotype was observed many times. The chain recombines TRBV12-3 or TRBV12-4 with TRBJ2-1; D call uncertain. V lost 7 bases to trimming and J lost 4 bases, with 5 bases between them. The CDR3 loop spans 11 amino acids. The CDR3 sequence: CASMGYNEQFF. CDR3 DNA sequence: TGTGCCAGCATGGGATACAATGAGCAGTTCTTC.

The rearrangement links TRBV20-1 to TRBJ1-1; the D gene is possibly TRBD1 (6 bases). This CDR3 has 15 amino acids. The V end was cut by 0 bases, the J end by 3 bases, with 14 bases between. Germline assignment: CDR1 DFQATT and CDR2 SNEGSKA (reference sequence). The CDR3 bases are TGCAGTGCTAGAGATCGTACAGGGTTGCACACTGAAGCTTTCTTT. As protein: CSARDRTGLHTEAFF.

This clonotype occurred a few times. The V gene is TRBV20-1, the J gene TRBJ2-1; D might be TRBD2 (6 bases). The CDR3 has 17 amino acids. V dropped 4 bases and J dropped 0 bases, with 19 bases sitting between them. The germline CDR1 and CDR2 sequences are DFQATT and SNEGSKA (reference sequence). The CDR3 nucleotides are TGCAGTGCTAACCCTTCCGGCCGGGGACTCTCCTACAATGAGCAGTTCTTC. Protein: CSANPSGRGLSYNEQFF.

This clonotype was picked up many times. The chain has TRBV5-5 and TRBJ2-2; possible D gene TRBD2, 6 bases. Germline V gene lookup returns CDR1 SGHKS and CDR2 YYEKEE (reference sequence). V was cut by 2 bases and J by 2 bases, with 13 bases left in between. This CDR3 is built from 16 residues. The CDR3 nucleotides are TGTGCCAGCAGCTTAGGGCCTAGCGCAAACACCGGGGAGCTGTTTTTT. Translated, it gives CASSLGPSANTGELFF.

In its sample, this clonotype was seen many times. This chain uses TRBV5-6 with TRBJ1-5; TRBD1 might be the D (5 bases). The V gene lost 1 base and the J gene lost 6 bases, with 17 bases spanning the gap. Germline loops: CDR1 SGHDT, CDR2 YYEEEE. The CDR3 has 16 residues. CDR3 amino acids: CASSLFNRGAGQPQHF. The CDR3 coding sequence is TGTGCCAGCAGCTTGTTTAATCGGGGCGCGGGTCAGCCCCAGCATTTT. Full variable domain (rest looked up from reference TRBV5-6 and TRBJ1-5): DAGVTQSPTHLIKTRGQQVTLRCSPKSGHDTVSWYQQALGQGPQFIFQYYEEEERQRGNFPDRFSGHQFPNYSSELNVNALLLGDSALYLCASSLFNRGAGQPQHFGDGTRLSIL.

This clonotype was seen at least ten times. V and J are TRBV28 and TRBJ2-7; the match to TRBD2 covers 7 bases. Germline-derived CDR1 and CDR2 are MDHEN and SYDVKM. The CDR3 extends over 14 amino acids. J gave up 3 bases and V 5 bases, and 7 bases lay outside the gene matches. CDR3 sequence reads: CASSPRDYGYEQYF. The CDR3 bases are TGTGCCAGCAGTCCCCGGGACTATGGCTACGAGCAGTACTTC.

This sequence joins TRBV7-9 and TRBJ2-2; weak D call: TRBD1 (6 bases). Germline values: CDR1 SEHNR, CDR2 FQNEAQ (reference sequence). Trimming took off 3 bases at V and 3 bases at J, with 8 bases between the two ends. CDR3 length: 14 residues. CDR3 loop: CASSFRGDTGELFF. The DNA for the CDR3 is TGTGCCAGCAGCTTCAGGGGAGACACCGGGGAGCTGTTTTTT.

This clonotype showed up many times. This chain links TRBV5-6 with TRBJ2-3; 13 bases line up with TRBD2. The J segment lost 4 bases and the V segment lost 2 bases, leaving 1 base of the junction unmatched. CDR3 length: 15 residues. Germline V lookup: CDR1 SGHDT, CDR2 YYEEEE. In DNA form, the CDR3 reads TGTGCCAGCAGCTTTGGGACTAGCGGGGCAGATACGCAGTATTTT. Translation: CASSFGTSGADTQYF.

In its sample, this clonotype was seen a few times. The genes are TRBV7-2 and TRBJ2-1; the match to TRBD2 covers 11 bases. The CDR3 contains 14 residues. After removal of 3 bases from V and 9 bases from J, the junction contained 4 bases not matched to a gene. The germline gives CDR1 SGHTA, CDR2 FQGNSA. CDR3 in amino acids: CASSLGLAVGEQFF. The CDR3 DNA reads TGTGCCAGCAGCTTGGGACTAGCGGTCGGTGAGCAGTTCTTC.

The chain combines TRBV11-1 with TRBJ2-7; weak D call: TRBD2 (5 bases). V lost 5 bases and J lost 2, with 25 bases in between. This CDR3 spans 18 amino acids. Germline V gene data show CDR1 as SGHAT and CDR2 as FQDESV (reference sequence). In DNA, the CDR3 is TGTGCCAGCAGCCTTAGGTCTCCGGGAATCCCGATCCCCTACGAGCAGTACTTC. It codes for CASSLRSPGIPIPYEQYF.

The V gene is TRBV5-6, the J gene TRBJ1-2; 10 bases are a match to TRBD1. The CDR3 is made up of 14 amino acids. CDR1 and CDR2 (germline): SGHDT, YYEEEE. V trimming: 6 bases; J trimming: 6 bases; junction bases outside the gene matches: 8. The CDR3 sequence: CASIRTGGLDGYTF. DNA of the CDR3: TGTGCCAGCATCCGGACAGGGGGACTGGATGGCTACACCTTC.

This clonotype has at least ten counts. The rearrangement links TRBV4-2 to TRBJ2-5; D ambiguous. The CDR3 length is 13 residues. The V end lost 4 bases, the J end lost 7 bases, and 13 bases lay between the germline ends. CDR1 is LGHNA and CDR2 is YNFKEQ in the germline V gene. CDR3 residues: CASSPDQSGTQYF. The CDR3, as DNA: TGTGCCAGCAGCCCGGACCAATCGGGGACCCAGTACTTC.

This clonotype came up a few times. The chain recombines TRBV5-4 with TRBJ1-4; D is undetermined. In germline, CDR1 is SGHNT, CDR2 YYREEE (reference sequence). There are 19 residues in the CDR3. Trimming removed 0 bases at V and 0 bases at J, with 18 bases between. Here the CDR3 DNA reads TGTGCCAGCAGCTTGGCCCGTGGGCAAGTGAATGCAACTAATGAAAAACTGTTTTTT. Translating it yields CASSLARGQVNATNEKLFF.

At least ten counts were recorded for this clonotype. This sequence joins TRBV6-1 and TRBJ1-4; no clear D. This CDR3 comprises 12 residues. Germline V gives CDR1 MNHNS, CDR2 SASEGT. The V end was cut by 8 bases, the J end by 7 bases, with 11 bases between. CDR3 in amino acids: CASLQPGEKLFF. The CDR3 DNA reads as TGTGCCAGCCTCCAACCCGGTGAAAAACTGTTTTTT.

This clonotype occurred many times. The CDR3 loop is CASSLDLGQTEAFF. The CDR3 region has the DNA TGCGCCAGCAGCTTGGATTTAGGGCAGACTGAAGCTTTCTTT. V is TRBV5-1 and J is TRBJ1-1; no firm D call. Trimming shortened V by 0 bases and J by 5 bases, and 11 bases separated the two germline ends. Per the germline V gene, CDR1 is SGHRS and CDR2 is YFSETQ. CDR3 length equals 14 residues.

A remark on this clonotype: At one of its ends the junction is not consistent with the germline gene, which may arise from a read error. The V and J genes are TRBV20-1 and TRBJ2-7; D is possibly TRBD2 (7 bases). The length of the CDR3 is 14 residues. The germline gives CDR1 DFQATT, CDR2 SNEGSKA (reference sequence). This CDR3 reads CSALGGGQSVSQSF. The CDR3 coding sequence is TGCAGTGCTCTTGGGGGGGGACAATCGGTTTCGCAGTCCTTC.

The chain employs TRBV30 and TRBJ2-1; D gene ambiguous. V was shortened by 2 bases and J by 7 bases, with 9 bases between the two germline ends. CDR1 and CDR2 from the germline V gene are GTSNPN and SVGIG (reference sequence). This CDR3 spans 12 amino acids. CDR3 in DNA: TGTGCCTGGAGTCGCTTGTATAATGAGCAGTTCTTC. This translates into CAWSRLYNEQFF. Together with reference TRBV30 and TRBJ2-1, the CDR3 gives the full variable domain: SQTIHQWPATLVQPVGSPLSLECTVEGTSNPNLYWYRQAAGRGLQLLFYSVGIGQISSEVPQNLSASRPQDRQFILSSKKLLLSDSGFYLCAWSRLYNEQFFGPGTRLTVL.